The source of this TCR beta chain is a study of shared clonotypes between healthy human individuals. Comment on this clone: Antigen unknown.

Each replicate PCR on the sorted subsets used 200 to 250 ng DNA (around 30,000 T cell genomes). The data were produced by immunoSEQ multiplex PCR, yet TCRdb's version contains in-frame clones alone and is incomplete. The top ten hold about 1.7% of the sample, which has about 2.1 million clones, roughly 95% seen once. Study outcomes and limitations: Four donors held about 5% of naive CD4 clonotypes in common.

This CDR3 region has 14 residues. V gave up 3 bases and J gave up 3 bases, with 9 bases separating them. Germline V lookup: CDR1 MDHEN, CDR2 SYDVKM. Selected positively for CCR7 and CD45RO-negative, naive CD8 cells excluded terminally differentiated effector memory CD45RA+ cells. Material for sequencing was naive CD8+ T cells from PBMCs. V gene TRBV28 combines with J gene TRBJ1-5; weak D call: TRBD1 (5 bases). This sequence was found in a man aged 18 to 29 in good health. Some clones in this sample may be carry-over from other donors' samples. The CDR3 sequence: CASSFSRVNQPQHF. The CDR3 DNA follows: TGTGCCAGCAGTTTTTCCAGGGTCAATCAGCCCCAGCATTTT.